This T cell receptor beta chain is drawn from a study of blood T cell repertoires in COVID-19 (TCRdb year 2020). For the wider study: Samples covering the acute and convalescent phases of COVID-19 were provided by collaborators in the United States, Italy and Spain. The prospective study material was composed of cDNA or gDNA derived from T cells, B-cell-depleted T cells, or PBMCs. Subjects who had been exposed to COVID-19, were actively infected with it, or had recovered from it provided the deeply sampled blood TCRbeta repertoires that made up the dataset. A freely available public database, intended as a resource for researchers studying the immune response to SARS-CoV-2, is where the repertoires were released. Samples were obtained from the ongoing ImmuneRACE study (first 160 participants) and from 1,254 subjects provided by 6 global collaborators. A de-identified subject ID, COVID-19 status, age in years and sex were almost always included in the sample metadata. Where HLA class I and class II types were available, the types were taken from metadata supplied by the sample provider, not from assay-based typing.

TCRbeta CDR3 regions were amplified from genomic DNA by means of the immunoSEQ Assay, a bias-controlled multiplex PCR. On the study's bioinformatics: Nucleated cell counts per sample were estimated from amplification of reference gene primers within the assay. To quantify the absolute abundance of each unique TCRbeta CDR3 rearrangement, sequence reads were collapsed and filtered. Productive Simpson clonality was computed per sample as the square root of Simpson's diversity index over productive rearrangements. TCRdb carries this immuneACCESS record with in-frame sequences only. Its versions omit some clonotypes, under half of them owing to an unresolved V gene in the studies checked, with the rest unexplained. That table gives V, J and clone size, and the DNA gave D and trimming. This sample is represented by 250,000 to 300,000 clones; 70% to 90% of them were singletons. The ten largest clones capture 10% to 15% of the sample.

General study outcomes and caveats: Clinical and demographic metadata were provided uncurated, with the amount varying by source and participant.

CDR1 and CDR2, per the germline V gene, are MGHRA and YSYEKL. Including cysteine and phenylalanine, the CDR3 has 15 amino acids. The kept DNA is CDR3 alone, 45 bases in frame from the first base. V was cut back by 3 bases and J by 3 bases, leaving a gap of 14 bases between them. Details on this clone: The clone's antigen remains unknown. No base-level quality is on record; no much larger clone is a single base apart.

One collaborating source in Seattle enrolled patients while the patients were actively infected and followed the patients over time throughout the course of disease. The collaborating institutions used their own protocols to collect whole blood in K2EDTA tubes. For TCRbeta analysis, collaborators shipped samples as frozen whole blood, isolated PBMCs, or DNA extracted from either of those sample types. This chain joins TRBV4-1 to TRBJ1-2, with no D gene named confidently. The clonotype was recovered from a woman between 70 and 85 years old with COVID-19, enrolled during active disease. Material: peripheral blood. The sequenced DNA is TGCGCCAGCAGCCACGGACCGGGAGAGGACTATGGCTACACCTTC. Protein translation: CASSHGPGEDYGYTF.